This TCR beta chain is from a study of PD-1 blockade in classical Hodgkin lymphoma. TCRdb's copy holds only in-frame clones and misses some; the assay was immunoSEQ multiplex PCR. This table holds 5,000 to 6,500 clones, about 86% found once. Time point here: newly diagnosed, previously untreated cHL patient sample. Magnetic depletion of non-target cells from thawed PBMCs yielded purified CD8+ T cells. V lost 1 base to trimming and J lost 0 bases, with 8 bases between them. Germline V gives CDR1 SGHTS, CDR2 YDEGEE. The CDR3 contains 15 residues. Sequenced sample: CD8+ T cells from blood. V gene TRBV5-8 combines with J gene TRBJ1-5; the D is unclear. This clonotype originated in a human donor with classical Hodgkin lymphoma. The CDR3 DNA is TGTGCCAGCAGCTTGACAGCCACTAGCAATCAGCCCCAGCATTTT. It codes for CASSLTATSNQPQHF.